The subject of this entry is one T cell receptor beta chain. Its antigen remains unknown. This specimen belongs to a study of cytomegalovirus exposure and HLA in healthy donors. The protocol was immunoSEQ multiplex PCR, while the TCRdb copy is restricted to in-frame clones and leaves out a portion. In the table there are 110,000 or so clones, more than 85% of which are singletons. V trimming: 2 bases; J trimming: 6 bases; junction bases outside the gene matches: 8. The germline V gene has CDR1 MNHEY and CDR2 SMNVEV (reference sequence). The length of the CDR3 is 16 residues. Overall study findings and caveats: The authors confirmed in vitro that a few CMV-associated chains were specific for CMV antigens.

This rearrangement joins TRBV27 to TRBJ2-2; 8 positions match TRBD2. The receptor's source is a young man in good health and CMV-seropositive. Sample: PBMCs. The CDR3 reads CASSLKPGGASGELFF. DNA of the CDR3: TGTGCCAGCAGTTTAAAGCCCGGGGGGGCATCCGGGGAGCTGTTTTTT.